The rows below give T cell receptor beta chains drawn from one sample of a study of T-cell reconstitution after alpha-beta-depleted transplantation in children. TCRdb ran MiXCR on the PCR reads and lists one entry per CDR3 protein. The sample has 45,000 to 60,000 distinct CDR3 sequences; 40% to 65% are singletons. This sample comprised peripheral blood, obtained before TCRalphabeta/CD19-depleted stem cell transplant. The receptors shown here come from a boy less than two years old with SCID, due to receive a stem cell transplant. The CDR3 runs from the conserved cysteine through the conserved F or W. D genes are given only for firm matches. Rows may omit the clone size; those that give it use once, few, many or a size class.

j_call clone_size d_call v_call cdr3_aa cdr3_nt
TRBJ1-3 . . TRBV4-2 CASSQGRGGGNTIYF TGTGCCAGCAGCCAAGGGCGGGGCGGTGGAAACACCATATATTTT
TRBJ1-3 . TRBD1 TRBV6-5 CASSSRDRFTSTIYF TGTGCCAGCAGTTCCCGGGACAGATTCACAAGCACCATATATTTT
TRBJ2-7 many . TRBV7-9 CASSSVEGPEQYF TGTGCCAGCAGCTCCGTCGAAGGTCCCGAGCAGTACTTC
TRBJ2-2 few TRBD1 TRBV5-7 CASSPGTDTGELFF TGTGCCAGCAGCCCCGGGACAGACACCGGGGAGCTGTTTTTT
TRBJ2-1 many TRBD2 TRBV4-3 CASSQDKAGYNEQFF TGCGCCAGCAGCCAAGATAAAGCGGGGTACAATGAGCAGTTCTTC
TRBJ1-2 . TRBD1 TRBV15 CATSRLPGQGDYGYTF TGTGCCACCAGCAGATTACCGGGACAGGGCGACTATGGCTACACCTTC
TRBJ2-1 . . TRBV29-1 CSVTRGAIRNEQFF TGCAGCGTTACTCGGGGGGCTATAAGGAATGAGCAGTTCTTC
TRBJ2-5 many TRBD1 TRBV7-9 CASSSRRDREETQYF TGTGCCAGCAGCTCTCGCCGGGACAGGGAAGAGACCCAGTACTTC
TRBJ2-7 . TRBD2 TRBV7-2 CASSLVGLAGGLLEQYF TGTGCCAGCAGCTTAGTAGGGCTAGCGGGGGGCCTCCTGGAGCAGTACTTC
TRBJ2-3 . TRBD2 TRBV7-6 CASSLRLAGGPVDTQYF TGTGCCAGCAGCCTCCGACTAGCGGGGGGGCCCGTAGATACGCAGTATTTT
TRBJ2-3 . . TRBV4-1 CASSQVGLATDTQYF TGCGCCAGCAGCCAAGTTGGGTTAGCAACAGATACGCAGTATTTT
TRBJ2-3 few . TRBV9 CASSVTGGADTQYF TGTGCCAGCAGCGTTACCGGCGGCGCAGATACGCAGTATTTT
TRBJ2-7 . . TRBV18 CASSPRHRELYF TGTGCCAGCTCACCACGGCACAGGGAGTTGTACTTC
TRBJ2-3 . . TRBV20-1 CSARDRTRQEDADTQYF TGCAGTGCTAGAGATCGAACCCGACAGGAAGACGCTGATACGCAGTATTTT
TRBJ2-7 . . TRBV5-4 CASTDNGGPSYEQYF TGTGCCAGCACCGATAATGGGGGCCCTTCCTACGAGCAGTACTTC
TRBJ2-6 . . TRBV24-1 CATSGPGARGANVLTF TGTGCCACCAGTGGCCCAGGGGCGCGGGGGGCCAACGTCCTGACTTTC
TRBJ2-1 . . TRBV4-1 CASSQWVGPPSYNEQFF TGCGCCAGCAGCCAATGGGTCGGGCCCCCCTCCTACAATGAGCAGTTCTTC
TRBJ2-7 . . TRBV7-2 CASSLAGGPPPYGEQYF TGTGCCAGCAGCTTAGCGGGGGGGCCCCCTCCTTATGGCGAGCAGTACTTC
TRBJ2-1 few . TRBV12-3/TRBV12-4 CASSLAGRREDEQFF TGTGCCAGCAGTTTAGCGGGGCGCCGCGAGGATGAGCAGTTCTTC
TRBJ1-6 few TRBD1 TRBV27 CASSPPTGIESPLHF TGTGCCAGCAGCCCTCCGACAGGGATTGAGTCACCCCTCCACTTT
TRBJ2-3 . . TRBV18 CASSRETLTEPDTQYF TGTGCCAGCTCACGCGAGACTCTGACAGAGCCAGATACGCAGTATTTT
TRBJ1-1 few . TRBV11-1 CASSATGITEAFF TGTGCCAGCAGCGCAACAGGGATTACTGAAGCTTTCTTT
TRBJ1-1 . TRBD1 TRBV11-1 CASSPTGTGMNTEAFF TGTGCCAGCAGCCCAACCGGGACAGGGATGAACACTGAAGCTTTCTTT
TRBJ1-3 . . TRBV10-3 CAINHSQGDTIYF TGTGCCATCAACCATTCCCAGGGCGACACCATATATTTT
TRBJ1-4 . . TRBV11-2 CASSLGWTALATNEKLFF TGTGCCAGCAGCTTAGGGTGGACAGCCTTAGCAACTAATGAAAAACTGTTTTTT
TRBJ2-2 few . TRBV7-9 CASSLVGLSTGELFF TGTGCCAGCAGCTTAGTAGGGCTGAGCACCGGGGAGCTGTTTTTT
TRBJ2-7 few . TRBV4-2 CASSAGMWNEQYF TGTGCCAGCAGCGCAGGGATGTGGAACGAGCAGTACTTC
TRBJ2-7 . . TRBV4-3 CASSPRPDGDGSYEQYF TGCGCCAGCAGCCCCCGTCCTGACGGGGACGGCTCCTACGAGCAGTACTTC
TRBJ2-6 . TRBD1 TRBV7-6 CASSWGDRGVSGANVLTF TGTGCCAGCAGCTGGGGGGACAGGGGAGTCTCTGGGGCCAACGTCCTGACTTTC
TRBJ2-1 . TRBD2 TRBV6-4 CASSEGTSSNEQFF TGTGCCAGCAGTGAGGGGACTAGCTCCAATGAGCAGTTCTTC
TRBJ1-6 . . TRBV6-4 CASSDSGVGGSPLHF TGTGCCAGCAGTGATTCAGGGGTAGGTGGTTCACCCCTCCACTTT
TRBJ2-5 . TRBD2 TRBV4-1 CASSQVAGGLQETQYF TGCGCCAGCAGCCAAGTCGCGGGGGGACTTCAAGAGACCCAGTACTTC
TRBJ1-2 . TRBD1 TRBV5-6 CASRGQGAGYTF TGTGCCAGCAGGGGACAGGGAGCTGGCTACACCTTC
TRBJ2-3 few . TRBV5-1 CASSLEGRPTDTQYF TGCGCCAGCAGCCTGGAGGGGCGACCCACAGATACGCAGTATTTT
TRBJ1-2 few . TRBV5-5 CASSSILYGGYTF TGTGCCAGCAGCTCTATCCTCTATGGTGGCTACACCTTC
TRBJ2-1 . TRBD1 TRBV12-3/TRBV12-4 CASSLEDRRLQFF TGTGCCAGCAGTTTAGAGGACAGGCGTCTACAGTTCTTC
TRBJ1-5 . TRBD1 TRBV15 CATSRETGTVNQPQHF TGTGCCACCAGCAGAGAGACCGGGACAGTGAATCAGCCCCAGCATTTT
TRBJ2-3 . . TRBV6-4 CASSEGATDTQYF TGTGCCAGCAGTGAGGGGGCCACAGATACGCAGTATTTT
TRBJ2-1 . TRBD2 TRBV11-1 CASSFLSGGLYNEQFF TGTGCCAGCAGCTTCCTTAGCGGGGGTCTATACAATGAGCAGTTCTTC
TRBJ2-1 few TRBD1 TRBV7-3 CASSFDRDTYNEQFF TGTGCCAGCAGCTTCGACAGGGACACCTACAATGAGCAGTTCTTC
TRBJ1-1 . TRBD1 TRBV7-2 CASSSDRGNTEAFF TGTGCCAGCAGTTCGGACAGGGGGAACACTGAAGCTTTCTTT
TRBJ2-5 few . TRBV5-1 CASSERVQETQYF TGCGCCAGCTCAGAGCGGGTACAAGAGACCCAGTACTTC
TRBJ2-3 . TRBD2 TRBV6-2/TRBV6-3 CASSSPSGSAYSTDTQYF TGTGCCAGCAGTTCCCCTAGCGGCTCCGCCTACAGCACAGATACGCAGTATTTT
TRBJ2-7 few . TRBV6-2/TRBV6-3 CASSYRDTYEQYF TGTGCCAGCAGTTACCGGGACACCTACGAGCAGTACTTC
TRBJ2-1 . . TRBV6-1 CASTYPTWVVGNEQFF TGTGCCAGCACCTACCCTACATGGGTGGTTGGGAATGAGCAGTTCTTC
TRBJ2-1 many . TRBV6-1 CASSEEEGGVYNEQFF TGTGCCAGCAGTGAAGAGGAGGGTGGGGTCTACAATGAGCAGTTCTTC
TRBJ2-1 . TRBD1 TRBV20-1 CSALDDRGSSYNEQFF TGCAGTGCTCTAGACGACAGGGGGAGCTCCTACAATGAGCAGTTCTTC
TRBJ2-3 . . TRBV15 CATSRDSVFDTQYF TGTGCCACCAGCAGAGATAGCGTTTTTGATACGCAGTATTTT
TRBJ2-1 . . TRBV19 CASSPFSSYNEQFF TGTGCCAGTAGTCCCTTCTCCTCCTACAATGAGCAGTTCTTC
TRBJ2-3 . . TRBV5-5 CASSSGPADTQYF TGTGCCAGCAGCTCCGGGCCCGCAGATACGCAGTATTTT
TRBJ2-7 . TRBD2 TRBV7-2 CASSLLAGAYEQYF TGTGCCAGCAGCTTACTAGCGGGGGCCTACGAGCAGTACTTC
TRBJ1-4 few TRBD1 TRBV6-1 CASRPYRGREKLFF TGTGCCAGCAGGCCTTACAGGGGGCGGGAAAAACTGTTTTTT
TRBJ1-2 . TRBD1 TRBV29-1 CSVADREGYGYTF TGCAGCGTAGCCGACAGGGAAGGCTATGGCTACACCTTC
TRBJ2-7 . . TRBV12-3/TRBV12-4 CASSGTWFHEQYF TGTGCCAGCAGTGGGACATGGTTTCACGAGCAGTACTTC